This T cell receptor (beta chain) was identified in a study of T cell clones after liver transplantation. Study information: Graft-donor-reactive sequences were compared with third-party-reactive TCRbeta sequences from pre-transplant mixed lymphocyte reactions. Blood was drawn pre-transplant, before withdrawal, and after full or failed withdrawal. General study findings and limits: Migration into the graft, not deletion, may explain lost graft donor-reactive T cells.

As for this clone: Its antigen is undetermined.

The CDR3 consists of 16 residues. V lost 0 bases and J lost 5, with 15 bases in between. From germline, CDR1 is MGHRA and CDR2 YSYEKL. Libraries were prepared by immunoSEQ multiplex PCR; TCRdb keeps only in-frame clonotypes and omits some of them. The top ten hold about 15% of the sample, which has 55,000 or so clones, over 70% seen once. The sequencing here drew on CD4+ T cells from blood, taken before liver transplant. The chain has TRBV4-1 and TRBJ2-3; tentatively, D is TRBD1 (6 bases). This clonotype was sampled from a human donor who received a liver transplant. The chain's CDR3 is CASSQDVVLGGDTQYF. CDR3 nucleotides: TGCGCCAGCAGCCAAGATGTGGTCCTAGGGGGAGATACGCAGTATTTT.